The T cell receptor (beta chain) described here comes from a study of regulatory T cells in long-lasting Graves disease. Study-level results: Persistent cases favored TRBV28, TRBJ1-2 and TRBJ2-5.

This CDR3 comprises 17 residues. CDR1 SGHTA and CDR2 FQGTGA come from the germline V gene. V was trimmed by 5 bases and J by 0 bases, leaving 16 bases between them. For TCR beta, libraries came from iRepertoire HTBI primers and Arm-PCR of CDR3 regions. TCRdb recomputed calls from the multiplex PCR reads with MiXCR, one row per CDR3 protein. The profile covers approximately 470,000 distinct CDR3 sequences, with roughly 20% appearing a single time and over 7.5% taken by the ten largest. Details on this clonotype: Its specificity is unknown.

Time point reported: persistent/refractory GD, antithyroid drugs over 5 years with positive TRAb. The TCR library was made from RNA extracted from PBMCs. This receptor was identified in a female donor with Graves disease. Sequences were derived from peripheral blood mononuclear cells (PBMCs), sampled when the disease was refractory, from a patient treated with antithyroid drugs. The chain recombines TRBV7-3 with TRBJ1-4; the D gene is possibly TRBD1 (5 bases). CDR3: CASSLFMGGATNEKLFF. The CDR3 DNA follows: TGTGCCAGCAGCCTGTTCATGGGGGGAGCAACTAATGAAAAACTGTTTTTT.